The rows below give T cell receptor beta chains drawn from one sample of a study of T cell responses to AZD1222 COVID-19 vaccine. The table came from immunoSEQ multiplex PCR; TCRdb's copy has only in-frame clones and leaves some out. The sample records under 150,000 clones, 88% being singletons. Sample: peripheral blood, taken on day 0 of AZD1222 vaccination. Every receptor here comes from an adult in good health. Each CDR3 is given with its conserved first and last residue. Fields, in order: J gene, clone size, V gene, D gene, CDR3 DNA, CDR3 protein. The D gene is left open where the match is weak. Part of the rows lack a size; the others show once, few, many or a class for expanded clones.

TRBJ1-5 NA TRBV6-5 NA TGTGCCAGCACCACGGACAGTAGCAATCAGCCCCAGCATTTT CASTTDSSNQPQHF
TRBJ2-7 NA TRBV7-9 NA TGTGCCAGCTCCGGGTCCTACGAGCAGTACTTC CASSGSYEQYF
TRBJ2-1 medium-sized TRBV7-8 NA TGTGCCAGCAGCTTACAACCGAGCTCCTACAATGAGCAGTTCTTC CASSLQPSSYNEQFF
TRBJ2-1 NA TRBV2 NA TGTGCCAGCAGTGAAGGGCCCGAAGGCAATGAGCAGTTCTTC CASSEGPEGNEQFF
TRBJ2-5 NA TRBV7-6 NA TGTGCCAGCAGCTCCAGTAACCAAGAGACCCAGTACTTC CASSSSNQETQYF
TRBJ1-6 NA TRBV7-9 NA TGTGCCAGCAGCCCCGGAAGCTCCTATAATTCACCCCTCCACTTT CASSPGSSYNSPLHF
TRBJ2-7 NA TRBV14 NA TGTGCCAGCAGCCAAGATAAGATGGTGGACAGCCTTCCCTACGAGCAGTACTTC CASSQDKMVDSLPYEQYF
TRBJ2-2 NA TRBV10-3 TRBD1 TGTGCCATGAACCGGGACAGGAGTTCGAACACCGGGGAGCTGTTTTTT CAMNRDRSSNTGELFF
TRBJ1-6 NA TRBV7-9 TRBD1 TGTGCCAGCAGCCGGACAGGGAATAATTCACCCCTCCACTTT CASSRTGNNSPLHF
TRBJ2-3 NA TRBV4-2 NA TGTGCCAGCAGCCAAGAGGGGGCGTTCAACACAGATACGCAGTATTTT CASSQEGAFNTDTQYF
TRBJ1-2 NA TRBV6-5 NA TGTGCCAGCAGTTACGGGGACACCGCTAACTATGGCTACACCTTC CASSYGDTANYGYTF
TRBJ1-2 NA TRBV7-3 TRBD1 TGTGCCAGCAGCTTAATCGGGACAGGGGGCAACTATGGCTACACCTTC CASSLIGTGGNYGYTF
TRBJ2-4 NA TRBV28 NA TGTGCCAGCAGTCCCCCGGGCCCTATTCAGTACTTC CASSPPGPIQYF
TRBJ1-6 NA TRBV6-4 NA TGTGCCAGCAGTGCAGGGATATATAATTCACCCCTCCACTTT CASSAGIYNSPLHF
TRBJ2-7 NA TRBV14 NA TGTGCCAGCAGCCCGTCGGGACCGGCGGGGGAGCAGTACTTC CASSPSGPAGEQYF
TRBJ2-7 few TRBV15 NA TGTGCCACCAGCAGAGACCACGGGTCCGAGCAGTACTTC CATSRDHGSEQYF